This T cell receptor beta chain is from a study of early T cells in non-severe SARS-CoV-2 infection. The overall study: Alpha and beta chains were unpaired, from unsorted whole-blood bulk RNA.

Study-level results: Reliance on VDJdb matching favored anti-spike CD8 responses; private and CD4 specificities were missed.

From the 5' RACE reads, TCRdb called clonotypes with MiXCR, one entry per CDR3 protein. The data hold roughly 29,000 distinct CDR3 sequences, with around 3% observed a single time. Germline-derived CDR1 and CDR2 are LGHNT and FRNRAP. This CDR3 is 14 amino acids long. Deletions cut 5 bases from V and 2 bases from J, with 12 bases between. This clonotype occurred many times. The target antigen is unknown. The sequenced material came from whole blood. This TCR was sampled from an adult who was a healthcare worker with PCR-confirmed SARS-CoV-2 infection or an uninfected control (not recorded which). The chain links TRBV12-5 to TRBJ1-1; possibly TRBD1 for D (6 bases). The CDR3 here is CASGTQGLNTEAFF. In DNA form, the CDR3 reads TGTGCTAGTGGTACCCAGGGGCTAAACACTGAAGCTTTCTTT.